These 29 T cell receptor beta chains were all obtained from the same sample, sequenced in a study of Graves' ophthalmopathy and Graves' hyperthyroidism. Researchers took RNA transcripts and amplified TCR beta CDR3 regions from them. HTBI primers were used in a first-round RT-PCR, which preceded a second-round multiplex PCR. TCRdb reprocessed the multiplex PCR reads with MiXCR, giving one entry per CDR3 protein. Among about 150,000 distinct CDR3 sequences, roughly two fifths were seen once, and the ten largest hold approximately 6.3%. Sequencing was carried out using peripheral blood. The receptor set was obtained from a woman between 40 and 55 years old with Graves' ophthalmopathy.

This sequence joins TRBV9 and TRBJ1-1; possibly TRBD1 for D (5 bases). V was cut by 3 bases and J by 2 bases, with 17 bases left in between. The germline gives CDR1 SGDLS, CDR2 YYNGEE. There are 16 residues in the CDR3. CDR3 amino acids: CASSASPDRPNTEAFF. The CDR3 DNA is TGTGCCAGCAGCGCCTCCCCCGACAGACCCAACACTGAAGCTTTCTTT. Combining the CDR3 with reference TRBV9 and TRBJ1-1 gives the whole variable domain DSGVTQTPKHLITATGQRVTLRCSPRSGDLSVYWYQQSLDQGLQFLIQYYNGEERAKGNILERFSAQQFPDLHSELNLSSLELGDSALYFCASSASPDRPNTEAFFGQGTRLTVV.

The table lists this clonotype with many counts. It may be a read error: a sequence one base away is much more abundant. This chain joins TRBV11-1 and TRBJ1-1; the match to TRBD1 covers 10 bases. The CDR3 is 14 residues long. The germline gives CDR1 SGHAT, CDR2 FQDESV (reference sequence). For the CDR3, the DNA is TGTGCCAGCAGCAGGGGACAGGGGAACACTAAAGCTTTCTTT. Translated, it gives CASSRGQGNTKAFF. Looking up the rest from reference TRBV11-1 and TRBJ1-1 gives the full variable domain: EAEVAQSPRYKITEKSQAVAFWCDPISGHATLYWYRQILGQGPELLVQFQDESVVDDSQLPKDRFSAERLKGVDSTLKIQPAELGDSAMYLCASSRGQGNTKAFFGQGTRLTVV.

The gene calls are TRBV28 and TRBJ2-7, with 8 bases fitting TRBD1. The CDR3 runs 14 residues. Trimming removed 6 bases from V and 6 bases from J; junction bases left unmatched: 10. Germline lookup yields CDR1 MDHEN and CDR2 SYDVKM. The CDR3 reads CASSPGGAKVEQYF. CDR3 sequence (DNA): TGTGCCAGCAGCCCAGGGGGCGCGAAGGTCGAGCAGTACTTC.

This clonotype appeared a few times. This chain links TRBV30 with TRBJ2-5; 8 bases are shared with TRBD2. This CDR3 is built from 16 residues. V shed 0 bases and J 4 bases; nucleotides not matched to a gene: 10. Germline CDR1 and CDR2: GTSNPN and SVGIG (reference sequence). The CDR3 region has the DNA TGTGCCTGGAGTGTCTTAACTAGCGGAGGGGGAGAGACCCAGTACTTC. Translated, it gives CAWSVLTSGGGETQYF.

The table lists this clonotype with many counts. The rearrangement joins TRBV7-3 to TRBJ2-5; 13 bases are shared with TRBD2. Germline V lookup: CDR1 SGHTA, CDR2 FQGTGA. The V and J ends lost 5 bases and 13 bases, in that order; junction bases with no gene match: 13. The CDR3 loop spans 15 amino acids. The CDR3 sequence is CASSAPGLAGDLGYF. The CDR3 DNA reads as TGTGCCAGCAGCGCCCCCGGACTAGCGGGGGACCTGGGGTACTTC.

This clonotype showed up many times. The V and J genes are TRBV28 and TRBJ2-7; D gene uncertain. CDR1 is MDHEN and CDR2 is SYDVKM in the germline V gene. There are 14 residues in the CDR3. V was trimmed by 5 bases and J by 7 bases, leaving 18 bases between them. The CDR3 sequence: CASSLPEDPKEQYF. The CDR3 DNA is TGTGCCAGCAGTCTCCCCGAGGACCCAAAGGAGCAGTACTTC.

This clonotype was picked up one time. The genes are TRBV5-1 and TRBJ2-4; D could derive from TRBD1 or TRBD2 (5 bases each). The CDR3 is 16 amino acids. V lost 0 bases to trimming and J lost 1 base, with 11 bases between them. From germline, CDR1 is SGHRS and CDR2 YFSETQ. DNA for the CDR3: TGCGCCAGCAGCTTGGAGAAAGGGACGGCCAAAAACATTCAGTACTTC. Translating it yields CASSLEKGTAKNIQYF.

This clonotype was counted ten times or more. The J gene is TRBJ1-1, the V gene TRBV2, with unresolved D. CDR1 is SNHLY, CDR2 FYNNEI, per germline. V was clipped by 3 bases and J by 9 bases, with 8 bases between them. The CDR3 runs 11 residues. CDR3 bases: TGTGCCAGCAGTGAGGGAGGGAAAGCTTTCTTT. Translated, it gives CASSEGGKAFF.

The V and J genes are TRBV6-2 or TRBV6-3 and TRBJ1-5; D call uncertain. V gave up 4 bases and J gave up 0 bases, with 13 bases separating them. This CDR3 comprises 16 residues. Germline lookup yields CDR1 MNHEY and CDR2 SVGEGT. This CDR3 reads CASSSPFRRSNQPQHF. CDR3 in DNA: TGTGCCAGCAGTTCCCCGTTTCGTCGTAGCAATCAGCCCCAGCATTTT.

This clonotype was counted only a few times. The V gene is TRBV24-1, the J gene TRBJ2-7, with D possibly matching TRBD1 (5 bases). The V end lost 8 bases, the J end lost 7 bases, and 17 bases lay between the germline ends. There are 13 residues in the CDR3. Germline CDR1 and CDR2: KGHDR and SFDVKD. DNA of the CDR3: TGTGCCACCACCGACAGAGTGGACGGAGAGCAGTACTTC. Encoded protein: CATTDRVDGEQYF.

This clonotype was counted ten times or more. V gene TRBV24-1 combines with J gene TRBJ2-7; D remains ambiguous. There are 13 residues in the CDR3. Deletions cut 5 bases from V and 2 bases from J, with 9 bases between. CDR1 is KGHDR, CDR2 SFDVKD, per germline. The CDR3 is CATSANNPYEQYF. The CDR3 DNA reads as TGTGCCACCAGTGCCAACAACCCCTACGAGCAGTACTTC.

Ten or more counts support this clonotype. The chain is built from TRBV7-8 and TRBJ1-2; TRBD1 might be the D (5 bases). Germline V CDR1 and CDR2: SGHVS, FQNEAQ. The ends were cut back, 1 base at V and 2 bases at J, with 17 bases in the middle. This CDR3 has 17 amino acids. The CDR3 sequence: CASSLGLPRGRNYGYTF. DNA of the CDR3: TGTGCCAGCAGCTTAGGACTTCCAAGGGGAAGGAACTATGGCTACACCTTC.

This clonotype has more than one count but fewer than ten. The J gene is TRBJ1-1, the V gene TRBV6-2 or TRBV6-3, with no clear D. Trimming left V 3 bases short and J 1 base short, with 12 bases between. CDR3 length equals 15 residues. Germline assignment: CDR1 MNHEY and CDR2 SVGEGT. The CDR3 DNA follows: TGTGCCAGCAGTTATCTTTCTTCAGGGAACACTGAAGCTTTCTTT. The encoded protein is CASSYLSSGNTEAFF.

This sequence joins TRBV6-1 and TRBJ1-1; TRBD1 is a possible D gene (5 bases). From germline, CDR1 is MNHNS and CDR2 SASEGT. CDR3 length: 14 amino acids. V gave up 6 bases and J gave up 6 bases, with 17 bases separating them. CDR3 protein: CASRESGEVAEAFF. DNA for the CDR3: TGTGCCAGCAGGGAGTCGGGGGAGGTTGCTGAAGCTTTCTTT.

The rearrangement uses TRBV6-2 or TRBV6-3 and TRBJ2-7, with D possibly called TRBD1 or TRBD2 (6 bases each). The germline gives CDR1 MNHEY, CDR2 SVGEGT. The CDR3 totals 14 residues. V gave up 2 bases and J gave up 4 bases, with 12 bases separating them. CDR3 coding DNA: TGTGCCAGCAGTTACGTCGGGGGCGTTTACGAGCAGTACTTC. Its translation is CASSYVGGVYEQYF.

This clonotype was recorded many times. The chain links TRBV28 to TRBJ2-7; no definite D call. The length of the CDR3 is 13 residues. V lost 6 bases and J 3 bases, leaving 12 bases between the germline ends. Germline V gives CDR1 MDHEN, CDR2 SYDVKM. CDR3 sequence reads: CASSWAPGYEQYF. The CDR3 nucleotides read TGTGCCAGCAGCTGGGCGCCGGGCTACGAGCAGTACTTC.

V gene TRBV6-2 or TRBV6-3 combines with J gene TRBJ1-2; no clear D gene. Trimming took 0 bases from V and 4 from J, leaving 9 bases between them. This CDR3 is built from 14 residues. From germline, CDR1 is MNHEY and CDR2 SVGEGT. The CDR3 is CASSYSLRAYGYTF. CDR3 bases: TGTGCCAGCAGTTACTCGCTGAGGGCCTATGGCTACACCTTC.

The chain has TRBV7-2 and TRBJ2-5; tentatively, D is TRBD2 (6 bases). Germline V gene sequence: CDR1 SGHTA, CDR2 FQGNSA. The CDR3 runs 14 residues. V was cut by 4 bases and J by 4 bases, with 13 bases left in between. The CDR3 DNA reads as TGTGCCAGCAGCTATTCACGGGGAGGAGAGACCCAGTACTTC. This codes for CASSYSRGGETQYF.

This clonotype was recorded at least ten times. V is TRBV18 and J is TRBJ2-7, with D possibly matching TRBD1 (5 bases). V was shortened by 2 bases and J by 7 bases, with 15 bases between the two germline ends. CDR3 size: 14 residues. The germline V gene has CDR1 KGHSH and CDR2 LQKENI. CDR3 sequence (DNA): TGTGCCAGCTCACCAAGGGGCTGGGGTCGGGAGCAGTACTTC. Residues: CASSPRGWGREQYF.

Many counts were recorded for this clonotype. The chain links TRBV6-5 to TRBJ1-1, with TRBD1 as a possible D gene (5 bases). V lost 2 bases to trimming and J lost 1 base, with 8 bases between them. CDR1 MNHEY and CDR2 SVGAGI come from the germline V gene. This CDR3 region has 14 residues. In nucleotides, the CDR3 is TGTGCCAGCAGTTACACGACAGCGAACACTGAAGCTTTCTTT. It specifies CASSYTTANTEAFF.

This clonotype was recorded at least ten times. This chain joins TRBV30 and TRBJ2-2, with 8 bases fitting TRBD1. Trimming took 5 bases from V and 0 from J; bases not matched to a gene: 8. The germline CDR1 and CDR2 sequences are GTSNPN and SVGIG (reference sequence). This CDR3 has 16 residues. For the CDR3, the DNA is TGTGCCTGGGGGTGGTGGGACAGGACGAACACCGGGGAGCTGTTTTTT. Its translation: CAWGWWDRTNTGELFF.

There are many counts of this clonotype. The genes are TRBV4-1 and TRBJ2-7, with TRBD1 identical over 8 bases. The CDR3 loop spans 18 amino acids. V dropped 3 bases and J dropped 2; count of bases not matched to a gene: 15. Per germline, CDR1 MGHRA and CDR2 YSYEKL. CDR3 loop: CASSQSGTGGAGAYEQYF. CDR3 nucleotides: TGCGCCAGCAGCCAGTCCGGGACAGGCGGCGCTGGGGCCTACGAGCAGTACTTC.

This clonotype was counted ten times or more. The rearrangement links TRBV5-1 to TRBJ2-5, with 7 bases aligning to TRBD1. Per germline, CDR1 SGHRS and CDR2 YFSETQ. V lost 3 bases to trimming and J lost 4 bases; unmatched junction nucleotides: 6. This CDR3 spans 14 amino acids. CDR3 amino acids: CASSYGQDGETQYF. The DNA of the CDR3 is TGCGCCAGCAGCTACGGACAGGATGGAGAGACCCAGTACTTC.

This clonotype was detected ten times or more. The genes are TRBV18 and TRBJ1-1, with TRBD1 matching over 10 bases. V lost 8 bases and J lost 0; bases outside the gene matches: 6. CDR3 length: 15 amino acids. Germline V gene data show CDR1 as KGHSH and CDR2 as LQKENI. The CDR3, as DNA: TGTGCCAGCCGAGGGACAGGGGTCATGAACACTGAAGCTTTCTTT. Translating it yields CASRGTGVMNTEAFF.

This clonotype was picked up many times. V gene TRBV30 combines with J gene TRBJ1-5, with TRBD1 identical over 10 bases. Germline CDR1 reads GTSNPN; CDR2 reads SVGIG (reference sequence). The trim removed 5 bases at V and 5 bases at J, leaving 3 bases unmatched. There are 13 residues in the CDR3. The CDR3 loop is CAWATGGDQPQHF. The DNA for the CDR3 is TGTGCCTGGGCGACAGGGGGCGATCAGCCCCAGCATTTT.

The chain has TRBV12-3 or TRBV12-4 and TRBJ2-7, with 9 bases that match TRBD1. The CDR3 loop spans 14 amino acids. V was pared by 6 bases and J by 2 bases, with 5 bases of the junction left unmatched. The CDR3 nucleotides are TGTGCCAGCAGCAAAACAGGGGGCGCCTACGAGCAGTACTTC. Its protein is CASSKTGGAYEQYF.

The rearrangement links TRBV12-3 or TRBV12-4 to TRBJ1-1; D gene uncertain. The CDR3 has 14 amino acids. Trimming left V 6 bases short and J 0 bases short, with 11 bases between. This CDR3 reads CASSQGPMNTEAFF. The DNA for the CDR3 is TGTGCCAGCAGCCAAGGGCCAATGAACACTGAAGCTTTCTTT.

This clonotype was counted many times. J is TRBJ1-3 and V is TRBV20-1; D remains unclear. Looked up from germline, CDR1 is DFQATT and CDR2 is SNEGSKA (reference sequence). V lost 3 bases and J lost 4, with 4 bases in between. The CDR3 has 11 residues. CDR3 in amino acids: CSARTGNTIYF. The CDR3 nucleotides read TGCAGTGCTAGGACAGGAAACACCATATATTTT.

In its sample, this clonotype was seen many times. The V call is TRBV12-3 or TRBV12-4, the J call TRBJ2-5; TRBD1 aligns across 9 bases. V gave up 7 bases and J gave up 5 bases; unmatched junction bases: 8. This CDR3 contains 14 residues. The CDR3 nucleotides are TGTGCCAGCACACCGGGACAGGGTTGGGAGACCCAGTACTTC. This encodes CASTPGQGWETQYF.